These T cell receptor beta chains were read from a single sample in a study of blood T cells in healthy people across ages. MiXCR, run by TCRdb on the 5' RACE reads, gives a single entry per CDR3 protein. The table records roughly 1,100,000 distinct CDR3 sequences, approximately 25% of them present only once. These data were likewise used in another study, on T cells of mothers and their children.

Sequenced input: blood. These receptors were collected from a girl aged 2 to 9 in good health. Both conserved end residues are part of each CDR3. The order of the fields is clone size, V gene, J gene, D gene, CDR3 DNA, CDR3 protein. D genes are given only for firm matches. Clone size is not always given. Where it is, it says once, few, many or a class for expanded clones.

few	TRBV6-2/TRBV6-3	TRBJ2-1	.	TGTGCCAGCAGTTACGTTGGTGAGCTGGGAGAGCAGTTCTTC	CASSYVGELGEQFF
few	TRBV9	TRBJ2-7	.	TGTGCCAGCAGCCTAGACGAGGACCTTTCCTACGAGCAGTACTTC	CASSLDEDLSYEQYF
few	TRBV29-1	TRBJ2-5	.	TGCAGCGTTGCACCCACTTCGCAAGAGACCCAGTACTTC	CSVAPTSQETQYF
few	TRBV7-9	TRBJ1-4	.	TGTGCCAGCACCCTTGCCGGCGCAACTAATGAAAAACTGTTTTTT	CASTLAGATNEKLFF
.	TRBV2	TRBJ1-6	TRBD1	TGTGCCAGCCGCTGGACAGGGGATTATTCACCCCTCCACTTT	CASRWTGDYSPLHF
few	TRBV29-1	TRBJ2-1	.	TGCAGCGTTGCCAGTCCAGGGAACAATGAGCAGTTCTTC	CSVASPGNNEQFF
few	TRBV6-6	TRBJ2-5	.	TGTGCCAGCAGTTATGGACACGTGAAGGAGACCCAGTACTTC	CASSYGHVKETQYF
many	TRBV7-3	TRBJ2-3	TRBD2	TGTGCCAGCAGCTCTCGGACTAGCGGCACAGATACGCAGTATTTT	CASSSRTSGTDTQYF
few	TRBV12-3/TRBV12-4	TRBJ2-1	.	TGTGCCAGCAGTTTTCCCGGGGGCGGTGAGCAGTTCTTC	CASSFPGGGEQFF
few	TRBV7-2	TRBJ2-3	.	TGTGCCAGCAGCTTACCAACACGGGGACGATCGAGCACAGATACGCAGTATTTT	CASSLPTRGRSSTDTQYF
.	TRBV5-6	TRBJ2-1	TRBD2	TGTGCCAGCAGTTGGGTTACTAGCGGGGGCCATGAGCAGTTCTTC	CASSWVTSGGHEQFF
few	TRBV11-2	TRBJ2-3	.	TGTGCCAGCAGCCCTCCCGGGGACGGCACAGATACGCAGTATTTT	CASSPPGDGTDTQYF
.	TRBV14	TRBJ2-5	.	TGTGCCAGCAGCCAAGTTCGCGGGGTAAAGTACCAGTACTTC	CASSQVRGVKYQYF
.	TRBV25-1	TRBJ1-1	.	TGTGCCAGCAGTGAATATTTCCGGGACAAGGACACTGAAGCTTTCTTT	CASSEYFRDKDTEAFF
few	TRBV24-1	TRBJ2-1	.	TGTGCCACCAGTGACCTCCGACAGGTGGGTGAGCAGTTCTTC	CATSDLRQVGEQFF
.	TRBV7-8	TRBJ1-4	.	TGTGCCAGCAGTGAGGGGTTAGGTGAAAAACTGTTTTTT	CASSEGLGEKLFF
.	TRBV7-2	TRBJ1-1	.	TGTGCCAGCAGCTTCAGTTCGGGACGGTTGAACACTGAAGCTTTCTTT	CASSFSSGRLNTEAFF
few	TRBV5-1	TRBJ2-5	TRBD2	TGCGCCAGCAGCTTGGGTGCTCTACTAGCGAGCCAAGAGACCCAGTACTTC	CASSLGALLASQETQYF
few	TRBV6-6	TRBJ1-1	TRBD1	TGTGCCAGCAGTGCCCCAGGGGGGAGAGCTTTCTTT	CASSAPGGRAFF
many	TRBV20-1	TRBJ2-7	TRBD2	TGCAGTGGAACTAGCGGGGGGAACGACCCCTACGAGCAGTACTTC	CSGTSGGNDPYEQYF
.	TRBV7-9	TRBJ1-1	.	TGTGCCAGCAGCTTTACAGGGCTTGGCACTGAAGCTTTCTTT	CASSFTGLGTEAFF
few	TRBV4-1	TRBJ1-5	.	TGCGCCAGCAGCCAAGGGGAGCGAGGGGCGCCCCAGCATTTT	CASSQGERGAPQHF
.	TRBV3-1	TRBJ2-5	.	TGTGCCAGCAGCCAAGAAGCCCTGCAAGAGACCCAGTACTTC	CASSQEALQETQYF
.	TRBV20-1	TRBJ2-1	TRBD1	TGCAGTGCTATGGGGACAGGAAGGAATGAGCAGTTCTTC	CSAMGTGRNEQFF
.	TRBV29-1	TRBJ2-3	TRBD2	TGCAGCGTTGACTTCATAGCGGGACGCTACACAGATACGCAGTATTTT	CSVDFIAGRYTDTQYF
.	TRBV19	TRBJ1-4	.	TGTGCCAGTAGTATCTCAGGGGTCCTTGGTGAAAAACTGTTTTTT	CASSISGVLGEKLFF
.	TRBV4-2	TRBJ2-5	.	TGTGCCAGCAGCCAAGGGGGTATGCGAGGGGGGGGCCAAGAGACCCAGTACTTC	CASSQGGMRGGGQETQYF
many	TRBV7-3	TRBJ2-1	.	TGTGCCAGCAGCTTAGGAGGCGGGGACAATGAGCAGTTCTTC	CASSLGGGDNEQFF
.	TRBV20-1	TRBJ2-1	.	TGCAGTGCTAGGGAATCGGGGGGCCTCTCCTACAATGAGCAGTTCTTC	CSARESGGLSYNEQFF
.	TRBV2	TRBJ1-3	.	TGTGCCAGCAGTAATGATTCCGGAAACACCATATATTTT	CASSNDSGNTIYF
few	TRBV5-4	TRBJ2-1	.	TGTGCCAGCAGCTTGACGGGCCTAGGTCAATATGTGAATGAGCAGTTCTTC	CASSLTGLGQYVNEQFF
.	TRBV20-1	TRBJ2-3	TRBD2	TGCAGTGCTAGAGATCAACTAGCGGGGTATGATACGCAGTATTTT	CSARDQLAGYDTQYF
.	TRBV4-3	TRBJ2-1	TRBD1	TGCGCCAGCAGCCAAGAAGGGACAGACTACAATGAGCAGTTCTTC	CASSQEGTDYNEQFF
.	TRBV24-1	TRBJ2-3	.	TGTGCCACCTCCGAGAGGGCGTCAGATACGCAGTATTTT	CATSERASDTQYF
few	TRBV2	TRBJ2-5	TRBD2	TGTGCCAGCCGGACTAGCGGAATGCAGGAGCAGTACTTC	CASRTSGMQEQYF
few	TRBV5-1	TRBJ2-5	TRBD2	TGCGCCAGCAGCTTAATGGGCAGCGGGGAGGAGACCCAGTACTTC	CASSLMGSGEETQYF
.	TRBV2	TRBJ2-5	.	TGTGCCAGCAATATCGACAGACAAGAGACCCAGTACTTC	CASNIDRQETQYF
many	TRBV12-3/TRBV12-4	TRBJ2-3	.	TGTGCCAGCAGTTTTTCCCCAGATACGCAGTATTTT	CASSFSPDTQYF
.	TRBV4-2	TRBJ1-1	.	TGTGCCTCGAGATCCGGGGAGACTGAAGCTTTCTTT	CASRSGETEAFF
.	TRBV4-3	TRBJ1-5	.	TGCGCCAGCAGCCAAGATGGGATCCCGAATCAGCCCCAGCATTTT	CASSQDGIPNQPQHF
few	TRBV19	TRBJ2-5	.	TGTGCCTGCCGGGACTTCAACGAAGAGACCCAGTACTTC	CACRDFNEETQYF
.	TRBV9	TRBJ1-1	.	TGTGCCAGCAGCGTAGACCCGGGTTCGCAGATGAACACTGAAGCTTTCTTT	CASSVDPGSQMNTEAFF
few	TRBV19	TRBJ2-7	TRBD1	TGTGCCAGTACCCTGACCGGGACAGGGGGCGCCTACGAGCAGTACTTC	CASTLTGTGGAYEQYF
.	TRBV12-5	TRBJ2-3	.	TGTGCTAGTGGTTTGACTGGTAATACGCAGTATTTT	CASGLTGNTQYF
few	TRBV5-5	TRBJ1-1	TRBD1	TGTGCCAGCAGCGCACCACCGGGACAGGGGGCTGAAGCTTTCTTT	CASSAPPGQGAEAFF
.	TRBV6-4	TRBJ2-7	.	TGTGCCAGCAGTGACTCGTATTCAGACTACTACGAGCAGTACTTC	CASSDSYSDYYEQYF
once	TRBV7-9	TRBJ2-7	.	TGTGCCAGCAGCTTAGTTCCTGGACAGAACGAGCAGTACTTC	CASSLVPGQNEQYF
.	TRBV7-9	TRBJ2-7	.	TGTGCCAGCAGCGAACCCGGGACAATCGACGAGCAGTACTTC	CASSEPGTIDEQYF
.	TRBV14	TRBJ2-7	TRBD2	TGTGCCAGCAGCCAATACGGACTAGCGGGAGGTGTTTACGAGCAGTACTTC	CASSQYGLAGGVYEQYF
.	TRBV6-1	TRBJ1-1	TRBD1	TGTGCCAGCAGTCGCGGACAGGCCCCTAGGTCCACTGAAGCTTTCTTT	CASSRGQAPRSTEAFF
.	TRBV15	TRBJ1-6	.	TGTGCCACCAGCAGAGGAAGCAGGGATTCAGAGTCACCCCTCCACTTT	CATSRGSRDSESPLHF
.	TRBV6-1	TRBJ2-7	.	TGTGCCAGCAGTGAAGATAGCGGCTACTACGAGCAGTACTTC	CASSEDSGYYEQYF
.	TRBV15	TRBJ2-1	.	TGTGCCACCAGCTGGGTGGGGGGCAATGAGCAGTTCTTC	CATSWVGGNEQFF
.	TRBV20-1	TRBJ1-4	.	TGCAGTCTTAAGGGAGGCAGGCCATGGTACAACTATAATGAAAAACTGTTTTTT	CSLKGGRPWYNYNEKLFF
few	TRBV3-1	TRBJ1-4	.	TGTGCCAGCAGCCAGCTACGGAATGAAAAACTGTTTTTT	CASSQLRNEKLFF